This T cell receptor (beta chain) derives from a study of T cell responses to AZD1222 COVID-19 vaccine (dated by TCRdb to the early 2020s). About the full investigation: A total of 230 to 250 trial participants underwent TCR sequencing, of whom nearly 210 received two doses of AZD1222 and around 25 received two doses of the MenACWY control vaccine. Trial participants were enrolled by age into subgroups of 18-55, 56-69 and 70-plus years, and around 150, 28 and 57 TCR-sequenced participants, respectively, were included in these subgroups.

The CDR3 regions of human TCRbeta chains were analyzed by immunosequencing. The original pipeline was this. TCRs in the repertoires were compared against a reference library of SARS-CoV-2-specific TCRs that had been generated with the MIRA antigen-specificity platform. Breadth meant the fraction of unique TCRs that were SARS-CoV-2-associated, whereas depth meant the fraction of total T cells that were SARS-CoV-2-associated. Using the MIRA data, each spike-specific TCR was assigned both to the spike region to which the TCR was reactive and to a CD4 or CD8 class. Log10-transformed breadth and depth values were compared by one-way ANOVA with Sidak's multiple comparisons tests. The immuneACCESS repertoire file appears here via TCRdb, limited to in-frame rearrangements. These files lack a portion of the clones; in checked studies, under half of the deficit traces to unresolved V genes, and the cause of the others is not known. That table is the source of V, J and clone size, and D and trimming were worked out from the DNA. This sample comprises 75,000 to 80,000 clones, 90% of them detected only once. The ten largest make up over 1.1% of the sample.

The label giving this sample's time point can be read as: about 28 days (+/-7) after the second vaccine dose. AZD1222 recipients given second doses at about 4 weeks or at about 12 weeks were pooled, since spike-specific TCR depth and breadth were not found to differ between the two schedules. Samples from vaccinated people were obtained from the UK trials COV001 and COV002, which included a single-blind randomized controlled phase 2/3 trial of AZD1222 (ChAdOx1 nCoV-19) in healthy adults. For TCRbeta chain sequencing, PBMC samples from trial participants were taken at day 0 and at day 28 after the second dose. Of note for this clone: Its target antigen remains unknown. The input lacks base qualities; no much larger clone sits a single base away.

From a lookup of the germline V gene (reference sequence), CDR1 and CDR2 are MNHNY and SVGAGI. V trim: 5 bases; J trim: 1 base; unmatched bases: 6. The CDR3 spans 17 residues, from the cysteine through the phenylalanine. The retained sequence is limited to the CDR3, 51 bases, with the frame set at the first base. What the research found in general, with its limitations: Spike-specific TCR breadth and depth rose significantly after two AZD1222 doses compared with day 0 and with MenACWY recipients. Participants were mostly white British, with more females than males. The authors suggested clonal diversity may have been underestimated. The 56-69-year group was small, and its depth increase did not reach significance, likely because of low power. Vaccine-associated CD4 TCRs spanned the whole spike protein, with dominant responses in regions 160-218 and 743-854. Reportedly, close to half of the unique spike-specific TCRs recognized epitopes lying outside the regions that are mutated in the B.1.351 and B.1.1.7 variants. Because no samples from the day 14 peak response were available, repertoires could be characterized only after the peak T cell response. Only five or six AZD1222 recipients were SARS-CoV-2 seropositive at baseline, limiting conclusions about previously exposed vaccinees.

Sample: peripheral blood, taken 28 days after the second AZD1222 dose. The chain was built from TRBV6-6 and TRBJ2-2; 11 central nucleotides agree with TRBD1. This sequence was found in an adult who received the AZD1222 COVID-19 vaccine. The DNA reads as follows: TGTGCCAGCAGTCCTGGGACAGGGGGTGGGAACACCGGGGAGCTGTTTTTT. It is translated as CASSPGTGGGNTGELFF.